These 9 T cell receptor beta chains originate from one sample sequenced in a study of regulatory T cells in long-lasting Graves disease. According to the study, TCR beta libraries were built with iRepertoire HTBI primers and CDR3-region Arm-PCR. TCRdb analysed the multiplex PCR reads with MiXCR anew, one entry per CDR3 protein. The sample holds 350,000 to 400,000 distinct CDR3 sequences; about a sixth are singletons and the top ten take 20% to 25%. Time point of the sample: newly diagnosed GD, antithyroid drugs for less than 3 months. There was RNA extracted from PBMCs, and the TCR library was made from it. This same sample was also taken into another study, of T cells in Graves' hyperthyroidism and ophthalmopathy.

This specimen was peripheral blood mononuclear cells (PBMCs), taken at new diagnosis, from a patient treated with antithyroid drugs. These receptors originate from a woman aged 18-35 years with Graves disease.

This clonotype was picked up a small number of times. The chain employs TRBV7-8 and TRBJ2-7; D is perhaps TRBD2 (5 bases). Germline V lookup: CDR1 SGHVS, CDR2 FQNEAQ. The germline V and J ends were trimmed by 4 bases and 0 bases, with 13 bases remaining between them. The CDR3 is 15 amino acids. Here the CDR3 DNA reads TGTGCCAGCAGCTCGGCTTTGGGGAGCTCCTACGAGCAGTACTTC. It translates to CASSSALGSSYEQYF.

This clonotype was observed many times. A read error may account for a junction end that differs from germline. V and J are TRBV20-1 and TRBJ2-1; 9 bases agree with TRBD2. The V gene's germline CDR1 is DFQATT and CDR2 SNEGSKA (reference sequence). There are 17 residues in the CDR3. CDR3 bases: TGCAGTGCCAGAGAGATCGAGGCGGGGGGGGCCAACAATGAGCAGTTCTTC. Its protein product is CSAREIEAGGANNEQFF.

V is TRBV5-6 and J is TRBJ1-5; the D is unclear. The germline V and J ends were trimmed by 0 bases and 7 bases, with 17 bases remaining between them. CDR1 is SGHDT and CDR2 is YYEEEE in the germline V gene. This CDR3 has 16 residues. CDR3 loop: CASSLGTGPSFQPQHF. In DNA, the CDR3 is TGTGCCAGCAGCTTGGGAACCGGGCCATCTTTCCAGCCCCAGCATTTT.

This clonotype was observed many times. The rearrangement uses TRBV14 and TRBJ2-1; D is perhaps TRBD1 (6 bases). Germline values: CDR1 SGHDN, CDR2 FVKESK. The CDR3 is 17 residues long. Between the trimmed V and J ends, which lost 6 bases and 5 bases, there was a span of 23 bases. As DNA, the CDR3 is TGTGCCAGCAGTCCTGGGACAACCAAAGCCTGGAACAATGAGCAGTTCTTC. Amino acids: CASSPGTTKAWNNEQFF.

This clonotype appeared a few times. V is TRBV27 and J is TRBJ2-1; D is uncertain. Trimming removed 8 bases at V and 8 bases at J, with 10 bases between. This CDR3 has 11 residues. The germline V gene has CDR1 MNHEY and CDR2 SMNVEV (reference sequence). The CDR3 DNA sequence: TGTGCCAGCTTTCGGGCGCATGAGCAGTTCTTC. It translates to CASFRAHEQFF.

The V call is TRBV27, the J call TRBJ1-4; D unresolved. Trimming removed 6 bases from V and 4 bases from J, with 6 bases in between. The CDR3 length is 12 residues. Germline CDR1 and CDR2: MNHEY and SMNVEV (reference sequence). The chain's CDR3 is CASSRSNEKLFF. Written as DNA, the CDR3 is TGTGCCAGCAGCAGGAGTAATGAAAAACTGTTTTTT.

V and J are TRBV12-3 or TRBV12-4 and TRBJ2-3; TRBD2 matches 11 bases. Trimming at V came to 7 bases and at J to 5 bases, leaving 14 bases not matched to a gene. The CDR3 runs 17 residues. The CDR3 reads CASNFWLAGGFEDTQYF. CDR3 nucleotide sequence: TGTGCCAGCAATTTTTGGCTAGCGGGAGGTTTTGAAGATACGCAGTATTTT.

This clonotype appeared many times. The genes are TRBV28 and TRBJ2-2; D unresolved. Germline CDR1 is MDHEN and CDR2 is SYDVKM. This CDR3 region has 13 residues. With 7 bases removed from V and 4 bases from J, the gap between germline ends came to 10 bases. CDR3 residues: CASIKLPTGELFF. The CDR3 region has the DNA TGTGCCAGCATTAAACTACCCACCGGGGAGCTGTTTTTT. The entire variable domain, with the rest obtained from reference TRBV28 and TRBJ2-2, is as follows: DVKVTQSSRYLVKRTGEKVFLECVQDMDHENMFWYRQDPGLGLRLIYFSYDVKMKEKGDIPEGYSVSREKKERFSLILESASTNQTSMYLCASIKLPTGELFFGEGSRLTVL.

This clonotype was seen repeatedly, ten times or more. The rearrangement uses TRBV11-3 and TRBJ2-1; the match to TRBD1 covers 10 bases. V trimming: 2 bases; J trimming: 6 bases; junction bases outside the gene matches: 7. The germline CDR1 and CDR2 sequences are SGHNT and YENEEA. CDR3 length equals 16 residues. In nucleotides, the CDR3 is TGTGCCAGCAGCTTAATAGGACAGGGGGGCGGCAATGAGCAGTTCTTC. Encoded protein: CASSLIGQGGGNEQFF.